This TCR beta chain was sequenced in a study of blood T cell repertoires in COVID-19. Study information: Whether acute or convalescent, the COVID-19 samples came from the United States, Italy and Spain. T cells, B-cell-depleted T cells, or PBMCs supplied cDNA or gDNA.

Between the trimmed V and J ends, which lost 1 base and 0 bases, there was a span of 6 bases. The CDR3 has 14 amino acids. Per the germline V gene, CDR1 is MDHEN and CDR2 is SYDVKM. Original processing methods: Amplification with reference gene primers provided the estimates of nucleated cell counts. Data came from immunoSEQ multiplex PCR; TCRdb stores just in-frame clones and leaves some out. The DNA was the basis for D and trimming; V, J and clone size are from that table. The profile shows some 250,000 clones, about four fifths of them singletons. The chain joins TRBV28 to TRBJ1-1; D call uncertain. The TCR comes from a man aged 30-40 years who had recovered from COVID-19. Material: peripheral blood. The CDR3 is CASSLSVLNTEAFF. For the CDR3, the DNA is TGTGCCAGCAGTTTATCCGTTTTGAACACTGAAGCTTTCTTT.